This T cell receptor (beta chain) was documented in a study of blood T cell repertoires in COVID-19. CDR3 length equals 13 residues. V was clipped by 6 bases and J by 7 bases; unmatched bases: 5. Per germline, CDR1 MDHEN and CDR2 SYDVKM. Under the authors' procedure: The authors estimated nucleated cell counts from reference gene primer amplification. Profiled with immunoSEQ multiplex PCR; TCRdb holds only in-frame clones, not every one. Clonal size and the V and J genes are those of that table, whereas D and trimming came from the DNA. The sample yields approximately 470,000 clones, approximately 83% seen once.

The rearrangement joins TRBV28 to TRBJ1-2, with 10 bases aligning to TRBD1. This TCR was sampled from a human donor in a cohort sampled during active COVID-19. The material sequenced was peripheral blood. CDR3 in DNA: TGTGCCAGCAGGGCGACAGGGGGCAGTGGCTACACCTTC. Protein: CASRATGGSGYTF.